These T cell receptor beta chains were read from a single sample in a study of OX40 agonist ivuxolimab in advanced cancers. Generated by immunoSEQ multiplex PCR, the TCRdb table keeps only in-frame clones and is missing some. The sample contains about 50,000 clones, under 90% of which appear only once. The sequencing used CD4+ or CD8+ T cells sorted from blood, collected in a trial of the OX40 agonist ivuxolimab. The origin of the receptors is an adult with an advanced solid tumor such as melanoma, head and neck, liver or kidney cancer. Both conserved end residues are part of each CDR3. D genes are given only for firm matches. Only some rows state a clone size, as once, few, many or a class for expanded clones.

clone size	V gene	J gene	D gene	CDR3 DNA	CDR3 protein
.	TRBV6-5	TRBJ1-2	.	TGTGCCAGCAGTTATAACCAGTGGGATGGCTACACCTTC	CASSYNQWDGYTF
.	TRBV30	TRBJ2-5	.	TGTGCCTGGAGTGTAATCCAAGAGACCCAGTACTTC	CAWSVIQETQYF
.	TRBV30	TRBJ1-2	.	TGTGCCTGGACGCGGTCATTTCAGGGCCAGGGCTACACCTTC	CAWTRSFQGQGYTF
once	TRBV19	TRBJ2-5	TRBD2	TGTGCCAGTAGTACCGGACTAGCGGGGGGGCATCAAGAGACCCAGTACTTC	CASSTGLAGGHQETQYF
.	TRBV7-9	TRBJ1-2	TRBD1	TGTGCCAGCAGCTTAACCGGGACAGGGGGCTCTGGCTACACCTTC	CASSLTGTGGSGYTF
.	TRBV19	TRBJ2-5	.	TGTGCCAGTAGTATGGGGGCTTTGGAGACCCAGTACTTC	CASSMGALETQYF
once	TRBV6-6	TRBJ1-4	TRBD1	TGTGCCAGCAGTACGGACAGGGGCGAAAAACTGTTTTTT	CASSTDRGEKLFF
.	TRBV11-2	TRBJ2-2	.	TGTGCCAGCAGCCCCTCATACACCGGGGAGCTGTTTTTT	CASSPSYTGELFF
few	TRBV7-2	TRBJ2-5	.	TGTGCCAGCAGCCAAACAGCGGGAGAGACCCAGTACTTC	CASSQTAGETQYF
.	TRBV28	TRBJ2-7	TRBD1	TGTGCCAGCATCACCACAGGGGGAAGAGACGAGCAGTACTTC	CASITTGGRDEQYF
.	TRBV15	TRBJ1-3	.	TGTGCCACCAGCACCCGGGACGGTGGAAACACCATATATTTT	CATSTRDGGNTIYF
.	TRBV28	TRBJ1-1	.	TGTGCCAGCAGTCCGACAGGTGAAGCTTTCTTT	CASSPTGEAFF
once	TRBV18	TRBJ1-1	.	TGTGCCAGCTCACCAAGTGGAGGGAACACTGAAGCTTTCTTT	CASSPSGGNTEAFF
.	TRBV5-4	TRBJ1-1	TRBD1	TGTGCCAGCAGCTTACAGGGGACTGAAGCTTTCTTT	CASSLQGTEAFF
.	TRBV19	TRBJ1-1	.	TGTGCCAGTAAAGGATTGCTGAACACTGAAGCTTTCTTT	CASKGLLNTEAFF
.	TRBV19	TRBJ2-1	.	TGTGCCAGTAGTATTGCCCTGCTAAATGAGCAGTTCTTC	CASSIALLNEQFF
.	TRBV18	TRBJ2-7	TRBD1	TGTGCCAGCACAACAGGGGATAGCTACGAGCAGTACTTC	CASTTGDSYEQYF
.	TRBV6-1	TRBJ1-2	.	TGTGCCAGCAGTGAATTGGCGGCCTCCCCTAACTATGGCTACACCTTC	CASSELAASPNYGYTF
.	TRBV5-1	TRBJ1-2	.	TGCGCCAGCAGCTTGGTTGCGGAATATGGCTACACCTTC	CASSLVAEYGYTF
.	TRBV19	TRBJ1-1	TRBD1	TGTGCCAGTAGTATAAGGGGGCGGGGTACTGAAGCTTTCTTT	CASSIRGRGTEAFF
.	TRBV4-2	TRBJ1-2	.	TGTGCCAGCAGCCAAGATGGCTTCTATGGCTACACCTTC	CASSQDGFYGYTF
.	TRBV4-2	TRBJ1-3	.	TGTGCCAGCAGCCAAGAAGGCATAGTCCCTGGGCGGATTTCTTCTGGAAACACCATATATTTT	CASSQEGIVPGRISSGNTIYF
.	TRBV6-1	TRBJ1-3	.	TGTGCCAGCAGTGAAAGGGGTAATGGAAACACCATATATTTT	CASSERGNGNTIYF
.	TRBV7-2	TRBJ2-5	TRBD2	TGTGCCACCAGGGTTAGCGGGGAAGAGACCCAGTACTTC	CATRVSGEETQYF
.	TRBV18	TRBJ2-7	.	TGTGCCAGCTCCGGAAGCTCCTACGAGCAGTACTTC	CASSGSSYEQYF